The next 31 T cell receptor beta chains were all read from a single sample in a study of CD4+ T cells in melanoma. Generated by immunoSEQ multiplex PCR, the TCRdb table keeps only in-frame clones and is missing some. The sample yields 11,000 or so clones, roughly 69% seen once. Sequenced material: cells from a culture (not recorded whether cultured in vitro). These receptors were collected from a human donor with melanoma.

The rearrangement joins TRBV5-1 to TRBJ1-1; D unresolved. There are 13 residues in the CDR3. Germline V lookup: CDR1 SGHRS, CDR2 YFSETQ. The germline V and J ends were trimmed by 1 base and 5 bases, with 9 bases remaining between them. Written as DNA, the CDR3 is TGCGCCAGCAGCTTGCGACAATCGACTGAAGCTTTCTTT. This gives the protein CASSLRQSTEAFF.

The chain combines TRBV5-4 with TRBJ1-6; D gene unclear. Deletions cut 2 bases from V and 6 bases from J, with 9 bases between. This CDR3 has 14 amino acids. From germline, CDR1 is SGHNT and CDR2 YYREEE (reference sequence). CDR3 sequence: CASSFRAVNSPLHF. The CDR3 nucleotides are TGTGCCAGCAGCTTTCGTGCCGTTAATTCACCCCTCCACTTT.

The genes are TRBV4-1 and TRBJ1-5; D not certain. V gave up 5 bases and J gave up 0 bases, with 11 bases separating them. The CDR3 loop spans 15 amino acids. In germline, CDR1 is MGHRA, CDR2 YSYEKL. This CDR3 reads CASSKGLVSNQPQHF. CDR3 sequence (DNA): TGCGCCAGCAGCAAAGGACTGGTTAGCAATCAGCCCCAGCATTTT.

The chain couples TRBV4-1 to TRBJ2-3; the D gene is possibly TRBD2 (6 bases). The CDR3 consists of 13 residues. CDR1 and CDR2 from the germline V gene are MGHRA and YSYEKL. Trimming removed 3 bases at V and 12 bases at J, with 16 bases between. CDR3: CASSQIGGPTQYF. The CDR3 bases are TGCGCCAGCAGCCAGATCGGGGGTCCCACCCAGTATTTT.

The V call is TRBV5-5, the J call TRBJ1-5; D is unresolved. The V and J ends lost 2 bases and 6 bases respectively, with 12 bases between them. This CDR3 region has 14 residues. Germline V gene lookup returns CDR1 SGHKS and CDR2 YYEKEE (reference sequence). CDR3 nucleotides: TGTGCCAGCAGCTTCGCTACAGACGGTCAGCCCCAGCATTTT. This sequence encodes CASSFATDGQPQHF.

The chain couples TRBV11-2 to TRBJ2-4; a possible D gene is TRBD1 (6 bases). Trimming cost V 3 bases and J 1 base, with 7 bases left between them. The CDR3 spans 14 residues. CDR1 is SGHAT, CDR2 FQNNGV, per germline. The CDR3: CASSFQGAKNIQYF. The CDR3, as DNA: TGTGCCAGCAGCTTCCAGGGGGCCAAAAACATTCAGTACTTC. The full variable domain, completed using reference TRBV11-2 and TRBJ2-4, is EAGVAQSPRYKIIEKRQSVAFWCNPISGHATLYWYQQILGQGPKLLIQFQNNGVVDDSQLPKDRFSAERLKGVDSTLKIQPAKLEDSAVYLCASSFQGAKNIQYFGAGTRLSVL.

The CDR3, as DNA: TGTGCCAGCCGTAGGGACATTTCACCCCTCCACTTT. This translates into CASRRDISPLHF. The chain couples TRBV25-1 to TRBJ1-6; TRBD1 is a possible D gene (6 bases). Germline values: CDR1 MGHDK, CDR2 SYGVNS. The CDR3 consists of 12 residues. The V gene lost 8 bases and the J gene lost 9 bases, with 11 bases spanning the gap. Combining the CDR3 with reference TRBV25-1 and TRBJ1-6 gives the whole variable domain EADIYQTPRYLVIGTGKKITLECSQTMGHDKMYWYQQDPGMELHLIHYSYGVNSTEKGDLSSESTVSRIRTEHFPLTLESARPSHTSQYLCASRRDISPLHFGNGTRLTVT.

The table lists this clone with a count of one. This chain links TRBV7-8 with TRBJ1-2; maybe TRBD1 (5 bases). From germline, CDR1 is SGHVS and CDR2 FQNEAQ. The CDR3 totals 12 residues. Between the trimmed V and J ends, which lost 2 bases and 8 bases, there was a span of 9 bases. In DNA form, the CDR3 reads TGTGCCAGCAGCTTAAGGGACCGGGGCTACACCTTC. Encoded protein: CASSLRDRGYTF.

The chain employs TRBV12-5 and TRBJ1-2, with TRBD1 matching 8 bases. V was clipped by 5 bases and J by 5 bases; unmatched bases: 7. The CDR3 loop spans 14 amino acids. CDR1 LGHNT and CDR2 FRNRAP come from the germline V gene. The CDR3 is CASGTLTGDYGYTF. As DNA, the CDR3 is TGTGCTAGTGGTACCTTGACAGGGGATTATGGCTACACCTTC. The entire variable domain, with the rest obtained from reference TRBV12-5 and TRBJ1-2, is as follows: DARVTQTPRHKVTEMGQEVTMRCQPILGHNTVFWYRQTMMQGLELLAYFRNRAPLDDSGMPKDRFSAEMPDATLATLKIQPSEPRDSAVYFCASGTLTGDYGYTFGSGTRLTVV.

The chain links TRBV5-1 to TRBJ1-5; D not certain. Germline V CDR1 and CDR2: SGHRS, YFSETQ. This CDR3 contains 16 residues. Trimming removed 4 bases at V and 5 bases at J, with 19 bases between. Written as DNA, the CDR3 is TGCGCCAGCAGCGCCGACGGGATTTCTTACGATCAGCCCCAGCATTTT. Protein sequence: CASSADGISYDQPQHF. The variable domain in full, completed from reference TRBV5-1 and TRBJ1-5, reads KAGVTQTPRYLIKTRGQQVTLSCSPISGHRSVSWYQQTPGQGLQFLFEYFSETQRNKGNFPGRFSGRQFSNSRSEMNVSTLELGDSALYLCASSADGISYDQPQHFGDGTRLSIL.

CDR3 in DNA: TGTGCCTGGAGCAGACAGGGGTTGAGCTCCTATAATTCACCCCTCCACTTT. Translating it yields CAWSRQGLSSYNSPLHF. The chain combines TRBV30 with TRBJ1-6; TRBD1 aligns across 8 bases. The CDR3 runs 17 residues. J lost 0 bases, V lost 3 bases, and 7 bases had no gene match. Germline assignment: CDR1 GTSNPN and CDR2 SVGIG (reference sequence).

The chain couples TRBV5-5 to TRBJ2-2, with a possible D match to TRBD1 (5 bases). The CDR3 sequence is 15 residues long. V gave up 2 bases and J gave up 0 bases, with 8 bases separating them. From germline, CDR1 is SGHKS and CDR2 YYEKEE (reference sequence). CDR3 sequence: CASSFKGANTGELFF. The CDR3 DNA reads TGTGCCAGCAGCTTTAAAGGGGCGAACACCGGGGAGCTGTTTTTT.

The gene calls are TRBV10-3 and TRBJ2-3; D may match TRBD1 or TRBD2 (5 bases each). This CDR3 spans 14 amino acids. Per germline, CDR1 ENHRY and CDR2 SYGVKD. V lost 6 bases and J lost 3, with 13 bases in between. For the CDR3, the DNA is TGTGCCATCAGGGGGGTGCGGACAACAGATACGCAGTATTTT. This sequence encodes CAIRGVRTTDTQYF.

This sequence joins TRBV6-1 and TRBJ1-1; D might be TRBD1 (6 bases). This CDR3 is built from 14 residues. Germline loops: CDR1 MNHNS, CDR2 SASEGT. V was shortened by 3 bases and J by 2 bases, with 10 bases between the two germline ends. The CDR3 nucleotides read TGTGCCAGCAGTGACTACAGGGTTAACACTGAAGCTTTCTTT. Residues: CASSDYRVNTEAFF.

This rearrangement joins TRBV5-4 to TRBJ1-2; possibly TRBD1 for D (6 bases). Germline CDR1 reads SGHNT; CDR2 reads YYREEE (reference sequence). This CDR3 is 15 amino acids long. Trimming left V 3 bases short and J 8 bases short, with 20 bases between. CDR3 sequence reads: CASSSDDRSLSGYTF. The CDR3 DNA sequence: TGTGCCAGCAGCTCAGATGACAGGTCCTTGTCGGGCTACACCTTC.

The chain is built from TRBV7-2 and TRBJ1-6, with D unresolved. The CDR3 consists of 14 residues. Trimming left V 3 bases short and J 9 bases short, with 12 bases between. Germline values: CDR1 SGHTA, CDR2 FQGNSA. CDR3 sequence (DNA): TGTGCCAGCAGCTTGGTCCCGGTTCTTTCACCCCTCCACTTT. As protein: CASSLVPVLSPLHF.

The V gene is TRBV5-5, the J gene TRBJ1-1; unclear D gene. Looked up from germline, CDR1 is SGHKS and CDR2 is YYEKEE (reference sequence). This CDR3 has 15 residues. V gave up 1 base and J gave up 1 base, with 11 bases separating them. The CDR3 spells CASSLFPPENTEAFF. DNA for the CDR3: TGTGCCAGCAGCTTGTTCCCCCCTGAGAACACTGAAGCTTTCTTT.

V gene TRBV2 combines with J gene TRBJ2-1; D may be TRBD1 (5 bases). Trimming took 5 bases from V and 1 from J, leaving 15 bases between them. CDR3 length equals 16 residues. Germline CDR1 reads SNHLY; CDR2 reads FYNNEI. Here the CDR3 reads CASSPRQLRSYNEQFF. As DNA, the CDR3 is TGTGCCAGCAGTCCTAGACAGTTGAGATCCTACAATGAGCAGTTCTTC. Full variable domain (rest looked up from reference TRBV2 and TRBJ2-1): EPEVTQTPSHQVTQMGQEVILRCVPISNHLYFYWYRQILGQKVEFLVSFYNNEISEKSEIFDDQFSVERPDGSNFTLKIRSTKLEDSAMYFCASSPRQLRSYNEQFFGPGTRLTVL.

The chain combines TRBV7-9 with TRBJ2-7; the D is unclear. CDR3 length equals 12 residues. Trimming stripped 0 bases from V and 4 bases from J, with 4 bases between. The germline gives CDR1 SEHNR, CDR2 FQNEAQ (reference sequence). The CDR3 protein is CASSLANYEQYF. CDR3 coding DNA: TGTGCCAGCAGCTTAGCCAATTACGAGCAGTACTTC.

In its sample, this clone ranks as medium-sized. J is TRBJ1-2 and V is TRBV25-1; a possible D gene is TRBD1 (5 bases). The germline V and J ends were trimmed by 7 bases and 8 bases, with 17 bases remaining between them. Germline V CDR1 and CDR2: MGHDK, SYGVNS. The CDR3 runs 13 residues. As DNA, the CDR3 is TGTGCCAGCACCCTAGAAGGGGTCCAGGGCTACACCTTC. It encodes CASTLEGVQGYTF.

V gene TRBV5-5 combines with J gene TRBJ1-1, with TRBD1 matching 9 bases. In germline, CDR1 is SGHKS, CDR2 YYEKEE (reference sequence). This CDR3 is 14 amino acids long. The CDR3 sequence: CASFLGQGNTEAFF. In DNA form, the CDR3 reads TGTGCAAGCTTCTTGGGACAGGGGAACACTGAAGCTTTCTTT.

This rearrangement joins TRBV4-1 to TRBJ1-5; possibly TRBD1 for D (5 bases). This CDR3 spans 17 amino acids. Germline CDR1 is MGHRA and CDR2 is YSYEKL. V lost 3 bases and J 1 base, leaving 16 bases between the germline ends. CDR3 residues: CASSQTVTRTSNQPQHF. The CDR3 DNA follows: TGCGCCAGCAGCCAGACAGTTACAAGAACAAGCAATCAGCCCCAGCATTTT.

The chain couples TRBV6-6 to TRBJ2-5; D gene uncertain. Germline V gives CDR1 MNHNY, CDR2 SVGAGI (reference sequence). V lost 1 base and J 5 bases, leaving 5 bases between the germline ends. CDR3 length: 12 amino acids. Written as DNA, the CDR3 is TGTGCCAGCAGTTACTGGCGTGAGACCCAGTACTTC. Translated: CASSYWRETQYF.

J is TRBJ2-7 and V is TRBV7-8; 9 bases fit TRBD1. V was clipped by 3 bases and J by 2 bases; unmatched bases: 14. The CDR3 length is 18 residues. From germline, CDR1 is SGHVS and CDR2 FQNEAQ. The DNA of the CDR3 is TGTGCCAGCAGCTTCCCCCCCCCGGGACAGGGCCTTACCTACGAGCAGTACTTC. Translating gives CASSFPPPGQGLTYEQYF.

The chain joins TRBV27 to TRBJ1-2; 8 nucleotides agree with TRBD1. With 5 bases clipped from V and 7 bases from J, the junction kept 6 bases outside the gene matches. The CDR3 is 13 amino acids. CDR1 and CDR2 (germline): MNHEY, SMNVEV (reference sequence). DNA for the CDR3: TGTGCCAGCAGTACGACAGGGGAGGGTGGCTACACCTTC. It encodes CASSTTGEGGYTF.

CDR3 in DNA: TGTGCCAGCAGCGCACGCGGAATCGTCGGGGAAAAACTGTTTTTT. It encodes CASSARGIVGEKLFF. The rearrangement joins TRBV7-8 to TRBJ1-4; the D is unclear. This CDR3 is 15 amino acids long. The V gene lost 5 bases and the J gene lost 8 bases, with 18 bases spanning the gap. Germline lookup yields CDR1 SGHVS and CDR2 FQNEAQ. The whole variable domain, filled in from reference TRBV7-8 and TRBJ1-4, reads GAGVSQSPRYKVAKRGQDVALRCDPISGHVSLFWYQQALGQGPEFLTYFQNEAQLDKSGLPSDRFFAERPEGSVSTLKIQRTQQEDSAVYLCASSARGIVGEKLFFGSGTQLSVL.

This clone was picked up a small number of times. The V call is TRBV29-1, the J call TRBJ1-1; D is unresolved. V dropped 4 bases and J dropped 7 bases, with 13 bases sitting between them. Germline values: CDR1 SQVTM, CDR2 ANQGSEA. CDR3 length: 12 amino acids. The DNA of the CDR3 is TGCAGCGTTGGAAAGACGGCCAGTGAAGCTTTCTTT. This gives the protein CSVGKTASEAFF.

This chain uses TRBV7-9 with TRBJ1-1, with 7 nucleotides matching TRBD1. Germline V gives CDR1 SEHNR, CDR2 FQNEAQ (reference sequence). J was trimmed by 6 bases and V by 1 base; bases with no gene match: 8. The CDR3 runs 15 residues. Written as DNA, the CDR3 is TGTGCCAGCAGCTTAGGACAGGGTAGAGGGGCTGAAGCTTTCTTT. It specifies CASSLGQGRGAEAFF.

V and J are TRBV2 and TRBJ2-2, with 12 nucleotides matching TRBD2. J was trimmed by 7 bases and V by 5 bases; bases with no gene match: 14. CDR1 is SNHLY, CDR2 FYNNEI, per germline. The CDR3 totals 18 residues. CDR3 in amino acids: CASSLRASSGGAGGELFF. The CDR3 DNA sequence: TGTGCCAGCAGTTTGCGGGCTTCTAGCGGGGGGGCTGGCGGGGAGCTGTTTTTT.

The rearrangement links TRBV4-2 to TRBJ2-2, with TRBD1 matching 9 bases. This CDR3 comprises 19 residues. V shed 1 base and J 1 base; nucleotides not matched to a gene: 10. Germline lookup yields CDR1 LGHNA and CDR2 YNFKEQ. In nucleotides, the CDR3 is TGTGCCAGCAGCCAAGCTGATTTTCCGGGACAGGGGAACACCGGGGAGCTGTTTTTT. It translates to CASSQADFPGQGNTGELFF.

The chain recombines TRBV6-5 with TRBJ2-3; D is ambiguous. The CDR3 sequence is 11 residues long. The V gene lost 3 bases and the J gene lost 6 bases, with 4 bases spanning the gap. The germline V gene has CDR1 MNHEY and CDR2 SVGAGI. Here the CDR3 reads CASSYMDTQYF. The CDR3 region has the DNA TGTGCCAGCAGTTATATGGATACGCAGTATTTT.